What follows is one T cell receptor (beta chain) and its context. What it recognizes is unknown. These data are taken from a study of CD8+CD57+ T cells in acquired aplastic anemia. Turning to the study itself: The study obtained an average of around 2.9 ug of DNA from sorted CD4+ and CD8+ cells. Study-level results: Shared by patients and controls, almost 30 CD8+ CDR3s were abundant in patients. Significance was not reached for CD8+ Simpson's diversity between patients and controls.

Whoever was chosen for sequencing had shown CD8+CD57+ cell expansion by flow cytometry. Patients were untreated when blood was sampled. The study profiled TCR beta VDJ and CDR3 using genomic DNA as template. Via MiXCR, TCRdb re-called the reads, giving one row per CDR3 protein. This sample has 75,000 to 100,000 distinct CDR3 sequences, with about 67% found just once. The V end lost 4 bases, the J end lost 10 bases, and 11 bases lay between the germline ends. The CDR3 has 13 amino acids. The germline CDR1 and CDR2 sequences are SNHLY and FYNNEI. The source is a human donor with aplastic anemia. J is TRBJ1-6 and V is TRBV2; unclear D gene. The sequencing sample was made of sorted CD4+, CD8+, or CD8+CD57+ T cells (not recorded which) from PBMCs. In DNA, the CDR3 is TGTGCCAGCAGTGCCAGTTCCCACTCACCCCTCCACTTT. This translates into CASSASSHSPLHF.